These 8 T cell receptor beta chains share one sample of origin, sequenced in a study of blood T cell repertoires in COVID-19. Sequencing was performed with immunoSEQ multiplex PCR; in TCRdb, only in-frame clones are kept and a portion is missing. The sample consists of 190,000 or so clones, around 83% of them appearing once. The sample consisted of peripheral blood. These receptors originate from a man aged 50-59 years with active or convalescent COVID-19.

The chain joins TRBV10-2 to TRBJ2-5; 11 nucleotides agree with TRBD2. V dropped 7 bases and J dropped 0; count of bases not matched to a gene: 1. The CDR3 loop spans 14 amino acids. The germline CDR1 and CDR2 sequences are WSHSY and SAAADI. CDR3 sequence reads: CASKGLADQETQYF. Written as DNA, the CDR3 is TGCGCCAGCAAGGGACTAGCGGACCAAGAGACCCAGTACTTC.

The chain joins TRBV2 to TRBJ2-2; the D gene is possibly TRBD1 (6 bases). CDR3 length equals 13 residues. CDR1 is SNHLY and CDR2 is FYNNEI in the germline V gene. Trimming stripped 4 bases from V and 4 bases from J, with 7 bases between. The CDR3 region is CASSVTGTGELFF. As DNA, the CDR3 is TGTGCCAGCAGTGTGACAGGCACCGGGGAGCTGTTTTTT.

This rearrangement joins TRBV21-1 to TRBJ1-2. TRBV21-1 is tagged as a pseudogene. The CDR3 runs to 12 residues. The CDR3 sequence: CASSTRVYGYTF. The CDR3 nucleotides read TGTGCCAGCAGCACTCGAGTCTATGGCTACACCTTC.

Only a few counts were recorded for this clone. The rearrangement links TRBV19 to TRBJ2-7; 8 bases agree with TRBD1. The CDR3 is made up of 16 amino acids. Trimming removed 0 bases from V and 2 bases from J; junction bases left unmatched: 6. Germline V lookup: CDR1 LNHDA, CDR2 SQIVND (reference sequence). CDR3 DNA: TGTGCCAGTAGTATAGAAGGACAGGGCTTGACCTACGAGCAGTACTTC. Residues: CASSIEGQGLTYEQYF. Together with reference TRBV19 and TRBJ2-7, the CDR3 gives the full variable domain: DGGITQSPKYLFRKEGQNVTLSCEQNLNHDAMYWYRQDPGQGLRLIYYSQIVNDFQKGDIAEGYSVSREKKESFPLTVTSAQKNPTAFYLCASSIEGQGLTYEQYFGPGTRLTVT.

The V and J genes are TRBV5-6 and TRBJ1-5; D uncertain. The CDR3 spans 16 residues. Trimming took 1 base from V and 4 from J, leaving 15 bases between them. Germline CDR1 SGHDT, CDR2 YYEEEE. This CDR3 is CASSLTRSLNNQPQHF. CDR3 nucleotide sequence: TGTGCCAGCAGCTTGACGAGAAGCCTTAATAATCAGCCCCAGCATTTT.

The J gene is TRBJ2-5, the V gene TRBV3-1 (or the pseudogene TRBV3-2); D perhaps matches TRBD1 (5 bases). The CDR3 is made up of 14 amino acids. Germline V gene sequence: CDR1 LGHDT, CDR2 YNNKEL (reference sequence). The germline V and J ends were trimmed by 7 bases and 4 bases, with 16 bases remaining between them. The DNA of the CDR3 is TGTGCCAGCACCCTCAGGGCCGTTGGAGAGACCCAGTACTTC. As protein: CASTLRAVGETQYF.

The rearrangement links TRBV3-1 (or the pseudogene TRBV3-2) to TRBJ1-2; a possible D gene is TRBD1 (6 bases). CDR3 length: 13 amino acids. Trimming shortened V by 7 bases and J by 6 bases, and 15 bases separated the two germline ends. Germline-derived CDR1 and CDR2 are LGHDT and YNNKEL (reference sequence). Here the CDR3 reads CASNLGHENGYTF. The CDR3 DNA sequence: TGTGCCAGCAACCTGGGACACGAGAATGGCTACACCTTC.

This clone was seen just once. The rearrangement joins TRBV14 to TRBJ2-7; possibly TRBD1 for D (5 bases). The germline CDR1 and CDR2 sequences are SGHDN and FVKESK. The V end was cut by 3 bases, the J end by 3 bases, with 12 bases between. This CDR3 spans 14 amino acids. Written as DNA, the CDR3 is TGTGCCAGCAGCCATACAGGCCCCCGCTACGAGCAGTACTTC. This sequence encodes CASSHTGPRYEQYF.